This T cell receptor beta chain originates from a study of shared clonotypes between healthy human individuals (dated by TCRdb to the early 2020s). With regard to the full study: The cohort comprised two women and a few men aged 18 to 49 years. For each donor, CD4 naive and CD4 memory were each given three plates, CD8 naive was given two plates, and CD8 memory was given one plate. The study deeply sequenced blood TCR repertoires of about five healthy adults to estimate repertoire size and the extent of clonotype sharing between individuals. Libraries were prepared and TCR repertoires were sequenced by different laboratories using diverse techniques, in order to increase sequencing depth and limit assay-specific biases. Leukapheresis yielded between about 0.9 and 8.9 billion PBMCs per donor.

From its cysteine to its phenylalanine, the CDR3 spans 15 amino acids. The CDR3 DNA has 45 bases and is translated from base 1. The germline V gene (reference sequence) specifies SGHAT as CDR1 and FQDESV as CDR2. V was cut back by 8 bases and J by 5 bases, leaving a gap of 21 bases between them. What the study reported, not specific to this receptor: Only blood was sampled, and tissue TCR repertoires likely differ from those in blood. Sharing across several donors was observed for approximately 5% of naive CD4, over 3% of naive CD8, over 2% of memory CD4, and about 0.4% of memory CD8 clonotypes. Pairwise subsampling led to the expectation that sequencing depth would affect the degree of clonotype sharing among donors. Compared with non-shared clonotypes, clonotypes shared by all four sorted-subset donors had higher generation probabilities. Naive subsets generally had larger estimated clonotype richness than memory subsets did. Incomplete sequencing was indicated by rarefaction of sorted-subset datasets, despite the large sequencing depth. Because the study included a small number of donors, the genetic and exposure-history diversity represented was limited.

Concerning this clone itself: Its antigen remains undetermined. No quality values exist for individual bases; no much larger clone is one base distant.

For the CD8 naive samples, CD45RO-negative cells were positively selected for CCR7, yielding a CD45RA+CCR7+ population from which TemRA cells were excluded. The donors were healthy, HIV-negative adults with no recently reported acute infections or vaccinations. Every donor was a Caucasian adult residing in Nashville, Tennessee, USA. Blood was collected by leukapheresis, and PBMCs were isolated by Ficoll-Histopaque density gradient centrifugation and then cryopreserved in liquid nitrogen vapor phase. Purity and quantity of every magnetically sorted T cell population were checked by analytical flow cytometry. Genomic DNA was isolated from every sorted fraction and measured by UV absorbance on a Nanodrop 2000c. Using the deep immunoSEQ assay, multiplex PCR amplified TCR CDR3 regions from genomic DNA. Extracted genomic DNA from each cell subset was spread evenly across all wells of several immunoSEQ 96-well plates, with each plate serving as a replicate. For sorted subsets, roughly 200 ng of genomic DNA, equivalent to some 30,000 T cell genomes, went into each replicate PCR. Purified libraries were quantified with a Qubit 3.0 fluorometer, sized on a Bioanalyzer 2100, and re-quantified with the KAPA Library Quantification kit. Every immunoSEQ 96-well plate was sequenced on a separate single-read 150-cycle Illumina NextSeq 550 flow cell. On the study's bioinformatics: Because the immunoSEQ output included only junctional sequences and no quality scores, the filtering could not be the same as the filtering used for full-length reads. Sequences were annotated with PyIR, a Python wrapper for IgBLAST v1.9, and V/J genes and CDR3 were assigned using IMGT germline references. Reads were filtered out if the reads had weak V/J assignments (E-value above 1e-6), no CDR3, stop codons, out-of-frame junctions, or ambiguous translated residues. A V3J clonotype was defined by an identical inferred V gene, J gene, and CDR3 amino acid sequence. Percentage overlap between repertoires was calculated by dividing the number of shared unique clonotypes by the size of the smaller repertoire. Three approaches were used to assess repertoire richness: RTK rarefaction, the Chao1 estimator, and Recon v2.1 estimates of unobserved clonotypes. For all TCRbeta clonotypes obtained by the gDNA method from four donors, generation probabilities were computed with OLGA. TCRdb mirrors the immuneACCESS table, restricted to in-frame sequences. Some clones are absent from its copies; in checked studies, under half trace to an unresolved V gene, and the reason for the others is unknown. The V and J calls and clone size were taken over from that table, and D and trimming were inferred from the DNA. The sample table shows about 2.1 million clones, and 85% to 95% are seen once. The biggest ten clones account for more than 1.5% of the sample.

This chain joins TRBV11-1 to TRBJ2-5, and TRBD2 may be the D gene, going by 5 matching bases. The sequence derives from a man between 18 and 35 years old in good health. Some clones in this sample may be carry-over from other donors' samples. Sequenced input: naive CD8+ T cells from PBMCs. According to the study, the label for this sample's cell subset or site signals: CD45RA+CCR7+. The CDR3 amino acid sequence is: CASEPYFSGSETQYF. In nucleotides, the sequence is TGTGCCAGCGAACCTTATTTCTCGGGGAGCGAGACCCAGTACTTC. The CDR3 plus the reference TRBV11-1 and TRBJ2-5 genes for the other parts give the full variable domain: EAEVAQSPRYKITEKSQAVAFWCDPISGHATLYWYRQILGQGPELLVQFQDESVVDDSQLPKDRFSAERLKGVDSTLKIQPAELGDSAMYLCASEPYFSGSETQYFGPGTRLLVL.